This T cell receptor beta chain derives from a study of shared clonotypes between healthy human individuals (dated by TCRdb to 2018 to 2020). Describing the broader study: A few men and a couple of women, aged 18 to 49 years, made up the cohort. Per donor, leukapheresis produced somewhere between about 0.94 and 9.5 billion PBMCs. To estimate repertoire size and how much clonotype sharing occurs between individuals, the study deeply sequenced the blood TCR repertoires of about 5 healthy adults. For each donor, three plates each were used for CD4 naive and CD4 memory, two plates were used for CD8 naive, and one plate was used for CD8 memory. Different laboratories and diverse techniques were used to prepare libraries and sequence TCR repertoires, to increase sequencing depth and limit assay-specific biases. The full study reports these points: The genetic and exposure-history diversity represented was limited by the small number of donors. Sampling was limited to blood, and TCR repertoires in tissue likely differ from TCR repertoires in blood. Sharing across several donors was observed for roughly 5.4% of naive CD4, under 4% of naive CD8, around 2.5% of memory CD4, and roughly 0.4% of memory CD8 clonotypes. Compared with non-shared clonotypes, the clonotypes found in all four sorted-subset donors had higher generation probabilities. Naive subsets generally had larger estimated clonotype richness than memory subsets. Even with the large sequencing depth, rarefaction of the sorted-subset datasets indicated that sequencing was incomplete. Pairwise subsampling led to the expectation that sequencing depth would affect the degree of clonotype sharing among donors.

TCR CDR3 regions were amplified from genomic DNA by multiplex PCR using the deep immunoSEQ assay. Extracted genomic DNA from each cell subset was distributed evenly across all wells of several immunoSEQ 96-well plates, and each plate was treated as a replicate. For sorted subsets, each replicate PCR was loaded with 200 to 250 ng genomic DNA, equivalent to about 30,000 T cell genomes. Purified libraries were measured with a Qubit 3.0 fluorometer, size-checked on a Bioanalyzer 2100, and measured again with the KAPA Library Quantification kit. Each immunoSEQ 96-well plate was sequenced on its own single-read 150-cycle Illumina NextSeq 550 flow cell. Per the authors' processing: The immunoSEQ output contained only junctional sequences without quality scores, so filtering could not match that applied to full-length reads. To assign V/J genes and CDR3, sequences were annotated using PyIR, a Python wrapper for IgBLAST v1.9, with IMGT germline references. Reads with weak V/J assignments (E-value above 1e-6), missing CDR3, stop codons, out-of-frame junctions, or ambiguous translated residues were removed. V3J clonotypes were defined as sequences sharing an identical inferred V gene, J gene, and CDR3 amino acid sequence. Percentage overlap between repertoires was calculated by dividing the number of shared unique clonotypes by the size of the smaller repertoire. Three approaches were used to assess repertoire richness: RTK rarefaction, the Chao1 estimator, and Recon v2.1 estimates of unobserved clonotypes. Generation probabilities for all TCRbeta clonotypes obtained by the gDNA method from a handful of donors were computed using OLGA. Drawn from immuneACCESS, this table holds only the in-frame rearrangements with V and J called that TCRdb kept. Clones are partly lost; checked studies trace under half to an unresolved V gene and leave the rest unexplained. The V and J calls and the clone size are those of that table, but D and trimming were determined from the DNA. This sample lists about 2.1 million clones; roughly 95% were detected once. The ten largest clones take up more than 1.5% of the sample.

CD8 naive samples were CD45RO-negative cells positively selected for CCR7, giving a CD45RA+CCR7+ population that excluded TemRA cells. Healthy HIV-negative adults with no recently reported acute infections or vaccinations were included as donors. Every donor was a Caucasian adult residing in Nashville, Tennessee, USA. Blood was obtained by leukapheresis, after which PBMCs were separated by Ficoll-Histopaque density gradient centrifugation and cryopreserved in liquid nitrogen vapor phase. Analytical flow cytometry was used to check the purity and quantity of each magnetically sorted T cell population. Genomic DNA was isolated from every sorted fraction and measured by UV absorbance on a Nanodrop 2000c. The CDR3, cysteine through phenylalanine, is 15 amino acids long. Only CDR3 DNA remains: 45 bases, in frame from the first base. Relative to germline, V is missing 5 bases and J is missing 7 bases, with 9 bases of the junction outside any gene match. CDR1 and CDR2 (LNHNV, YYDKDF) derive from the germline V gene (reference sequence).

A note on this clone: What this receptor recognizes is not known. Base quality data are lacking; no much larger clone is found one base away.

In this chain, TRBV15 is recombined with TRBJ2-1; TRBD1 aligns with 9 central bases. Material for sequencing was naive CD8+ T cells from PBMCs. The meaning of the sample's cell subset or site label: CD45RA+CCR7+. The sequence was obtained from a man in his late teens or twenties in good health. Some clones in this sample may be carry-over from other donors' samples. The nucleotides read TGTGCCACCAGCTTCGCCGGGACAGGGAGGAATGAGCAGTTCTTC. Its amino acids are CATSFAGTGRNEQFF.